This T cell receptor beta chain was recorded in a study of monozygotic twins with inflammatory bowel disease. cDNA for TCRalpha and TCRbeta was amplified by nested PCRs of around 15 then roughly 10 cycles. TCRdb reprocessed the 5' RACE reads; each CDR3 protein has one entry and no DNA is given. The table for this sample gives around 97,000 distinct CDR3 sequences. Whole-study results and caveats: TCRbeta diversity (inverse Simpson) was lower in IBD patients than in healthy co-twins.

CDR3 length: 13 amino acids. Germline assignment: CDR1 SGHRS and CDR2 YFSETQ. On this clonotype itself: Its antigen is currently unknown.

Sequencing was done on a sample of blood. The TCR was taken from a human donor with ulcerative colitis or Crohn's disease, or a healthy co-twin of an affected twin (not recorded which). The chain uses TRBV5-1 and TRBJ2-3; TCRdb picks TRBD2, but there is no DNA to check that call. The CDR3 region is CASTAGALGTQYF.